These T cell receptor beta chains were read from a single sample in a study of PD-L1 blockade in urothelial cancer. Some clones are missing from TCRdb's copy, which holds only in-frame ones; the method was immunoSEQ multiplex PCR. The sample lists 70,000 or so clones, around 84% occurring once. Sequencing was performed on PBMCs, taken around atezolizumab (anti-PD-L1) treatment. The receptor set was obtained from a man between 65 and 80 years old with urothelial cancer. Both conserved end residues are part of each CDR3. D genes are given only for firm matches. Where a row states a size, it is once, few, many or the class of an expanded clone; other rows omit it.

J gene,V gene,clone size,D gene,CDR3 protein,CDR3 DNA
TRBJ1-4,TRBV27,.,TRBD1,CASSRDRGLGKLFF,TGTGCCAGCAGCCGCGACAGGGGGCTGGGAAAACTGTTTTTT
TRBJ1-4,TRBV4-2,.,.,CASSQAGELSEKLFF,TGTGCCAGCAGCCAAGCAGGGGAGTTGAGTGAAAAACTGTTTTTT
TRBJ2-7,TRBV5-4,few,TRBD2,CASSSRTSGTGLELYF,TGTGCCAGCAGCTCTAGGACTAGCGGGACGGGCTTGGAGTTGTACTTC
TRBJ1-1,TRBV7-9,.,.,CASSLAPLLNTEAFF,TGTGCCAGCAGCCTAGCCCCACTCTTGAACACTGAAGCTTTCTTT
TRBJ2-1,TRBV14,.,.,CASSQERTITYNEQFF,TGTGCCAGCAGCCAAGAGAGGACTATTACCTACAATGAGCAGTTCTTC
TRBJ1-3,TRBV27,.,.,CASSLRGSGNTIYF,TGTGCCAGCAGTTTAAGGGGCTCTGGAAACACCATATATTTT
TRBJ2-7,TRBV18,.,.,CASSREGVGQNEQYF,TGTGCCAGCTCACGGGAAGGGGTGGGTCAGAACGAGCAGTACTTC
TRBJ1-2,TRBV30,.,.,CAWNVDGLIGGYTF,TGTGCCTGGAACGTGGACGGACTCATAGGGGGCTACACCTTC
TRBJ1-3,TRBV27,.,.,CASSGGVGVSNTIYF,TGTGCCAGCAGTGGAGGGGTGGGGGTTTCGAACACCATATATTTT
TRBJ2-3,TRBV5-4,.,.,CASSSRSGKDTQYF,TGTGCCAGCAGCTCCCGATCCGGTAAGGATACGCAGTATTTT
TRBJ2-1,TRBV4-1,.,TRBD2,CASSQDSPSGSLNEQFF,TGCGCCAGCAGCCAGGATAGTCCCAGCGGGAGCTTGAATGAGCAGTTCTTC
TRBJ2-6,TRBV28,.,.,CASSHQGVSGANVLTF,TGTGCCAGCAGCCATCAAGGGGTTAGCGGGGCCAACGTCCTGACTTTC
TRBJ1-1,TRBV19,.,TRBD1,CASTLSIPGQGTTEAFF,TGTGCCAGTACCCTTTCAATTCCGGGACAGGGGACCACTGAAGCTTTCTTT
TRBJ2-5,TRBV6-1,.,TRBD2,CATNSGRAGGETQYF,TGTGCCACGAATAGCGGGAGGGCCGGGGGAGAGACCCAGTACTTC
TRBJ2-5,TRBV28,.,TRBD1,CASSLWTGGGETQYF,TGTGCCAGCAGTTTATGGACAGGGGGAGGCGAGACCCAGTACTTC
TRBJ2-3,TRBV19,once,TRBD2,CASRASGRTDTQYF,TGTGCCAGTAGAGCTAGCGGGCGCACAGATACGCAGTATTTT
TRBJ1-3,TRBV7-8,.,TRBD1,CASSSSPGQGGNTIYF,TGTGCCAGCAGCTCGTCTCCGGGACAGGGAGGAAACACCATATATTTT
TRBJ2-2,TRBV5-1,.,TRBD1,CASSTRTGNTGELFF,TGCGCCAGCAGCACAAGGACAGGGAACACCGGGGAGCTGTTTTTT
TRBJ2-7,TRBV11-2,.,.,CASSLRGASTYEQYF,TGTGCCAGCAGCTTACGGGGGGCTAGTACCTACGAGCAGTACTTC
TRBJ2-5,TRBV7-8,.,TRBD2,CASSQTGTSGRSYLGETQYF,TGTGCCAGCAGCCAGACCGGGACTAGCGGGAGGAGTTATTTGGGAGAGACCCAGTACTTC
TRBJ2-2,TRBV5-4,.,.,CASSLGLGDTGELFF,TGTGCCAGCAGCTTGGGACTAGGGGACACCGGGGAGCTGTTTTTT
TRBJ2-3,TRBV7-6,.,TRBD2,CASSLAPGTSGRKASTDTQYF,TGTGCCAGCAGCTTAGCGCCCGGGACTAGCGGGAGGAAGGCGAGCACAGATACGCAGTATTTT
TRBJ2-1,TRBV27,.,TRBD1,CASSYGTGGIDEQFF,TGTGCCAGCAGTTATGGGACAGGGGGCATCGATGAGCAGTTCTTC
TRBJ2-7,TRBV27,few,TRBD2,CASSLSGLAGEGQYF,TGTGCCAGCAGTTTATCGGGACTAGCGGGAGAGGGGCAGTACTTC
TRBJ2-5,TRBV9,.,TRBD2,CASSTSAGGSETQYF,TGTGCCAGCAGCACCTCAGCGGGAGGCTCAGAGACCCAGTACTTC
TRBJ1-4,TRBV6-6,once,.,CASWRGMTQKLFF,TGTGCCTCCTGGCGGGGGATGACCCAAAAACTGTTTTTT
TRBJ1-2,TRBV29-1,.,.,CSVGPGGDGYTF,TGCAGCGTTGGTCCGGGGGGCGATGGCTACACCTTC
TRBJ1-1,TRBV28,.,.,CASSPATSNTEAFF,TGTGCCAGCAGTCCAGCGACTTCCAACACTGAAGCTTTCTTT
TRBJ1-3,TRBV9,.,.,CASSVSNGNTIYF,TGTGCCAGCAGCGTGAGCAACGGAAACACCATATATTTT
TRBJ2-5,TRBV18,.,.,CASSPLRDMGQETQYF,TGTGCCAGCTCACCACTCAGGGATATGGGCCAAGAGACCCAGTACTTC
TRBJ2-7,TRBV27,few,TRBD2,CASSRGGRWGAGAYEQYF,TGTGCCAGCAGCCGGGGGGGCAGGTGGGGAGCGGGAGCGTACGAGCAGTACTTC
TRBJ2-7,TRBV28,.,TRBD2,CASSSAGVSYEQYF,TGTGCCAGCAGTTCAGCGGGAGTCTCCTACGAGCAGTACTTC
TRBJ2-7,TRBV27,.,TRBD2,CASTPGGSLHEQYF,TGTGCCAGCACCCCCGGCGGGAGTCTCCACGAGCAGTACTTC
TRBJ2-1,TRBV9,.,TRBD2,CASSVLTSGYNEQFF,TGTGCCAGCAGCGTACTGACTAGCGGATACAATGAGCAGTTCTTC
TRBJ1-5,TRBV21-1,.,.,CASSKGDRGGQPQHF,TGTGCCAGCAGCAAAGGGGACAGGGGGGGACAGCCCCAGCATTTT
TRBJ1-2,TRBV5-1,.,.,CASSSPLGGGSYGYTF,TGCGCCAGCAGCTCTCCCCTGGGGGGGGGCAGCTATGGCTACACCTTC
TRBJ2-7,TRBV7-2,.,.,CASSPVGGEQYF,TGTGCCAGCAGCCCCGTAGGGGGCGAGCAGTACTTC
TRBJ1-1,TRBV7-9,.,.,CASSPRGTEAFF,TGTGCCAGCAGCCCTCGGGGAACTGAAGCTTTCTTT
TRBJ1-1,TRBV28,.,TRBD1,CASSPGQGGFTEAFF,TGTGCCAGCAGCCCGGGACAGGGGGGTTTCACTGAAGCTTTCTTT
TRBJ1-4,TRBV6-5,.,.,CASSPQGDSTEKLFF,TGTGCCAGCAGTCCCCAGGGTGACTCGACTGAAAAACTGTTTTTT
TRBJ2-2,TRBV18,.,TRBD1,CASSLAGTGTAGELFF,TGTGCCAGCTCGCTCGCCGGGACAGGGACGGCCGGGGAGCTGTTTTTT